This T cell receptor (beta chain) was retrieved from a study of PD-L1 blockade in urothelial cancer. As for the study in general: Of roughly 30 patients, fewer than 27 were males with bladder-origin urothelial cancer. Once treatment had started, blood was analyzed at 3 weeks (second dose) and again at 6 weeks. Peripheral blood specimens exhibited a median yield of about 140,000 T cells.

The CDR3 has 16 residues. From germline, CDR1 is ENHRY and CDR2 SYGVKD. V shed 0 bases, J shed 4 bases, and the junction held 8 bases outside the gene matches. Method: immunoSEQ multiplex PCR; TCRdb's copy keeps in-frame clones and lacks some. The data show 35,000 to 55,000 clones, around 84% seen once. Sample: PBMCs, taken around atezolizumab (anti-PD-L1) treatment. The chain uses TRBV10-3 and TRBJ1-2; 7 bases map to TRBD1. The clonotype comes from a man in his 70s with urothelial cancer. This chain's CDR3 is CAISESRTGEIYGYTF. CDR3 sequence (DNA): TGTGCCATCAGTGAGTCAAGGACAGGCGAAATCTATGGCTACACCTTC.